This TCR beta chain was retrieved from a study of blood T cell repertoires in COVID-19. Overall study context: Spain, Italy and the United States supplied samples that represented acute and convalescent COVID-19.

V was cut by 4 bases and J by 2 bases, with 14 bases left in between. CDR1 LGHDT and CDR2 YNNKEL come from the germline V gene (reference sequence). This CDR3 is built from 15 residues. TCRdb's table, derived via immunoSEQ multiplex PCR, lists solely in-frame clones and lacks some. Found here are over 150,000 clones, about 86% of them singletons; the top ten hold around 7%. Membership in each cohort depended on participant-reported clinical history. Recovered participants had two consecutive negative NP/OP PCR tests, healthcare professional clearance, or symptom resolution. This receptor was taken from a man aged 50 or older who had recovered from COVID-19. The rearrangement links TRBV3-1 (or the pseudogene TRBV3-2) to TRBJ1-2; possible D gene TRBD1, 6 bases. The sequencing input was PBMCs or T cells enriched from blood (not recorded which). The CDR3 loop is CASSLKGGPNYGYTF. The CDR3 DNA follows: TGTGCCAGCAGCCTAAAGGGGGGGCCGAACTATGGCTACACCTTC.